This T cell receptor (beta chain) comes out of a study of cytomegalovirus exposure and HLA in healthy donors. About the research overall: Previous work identified roughly 110 million unique TCR beta sequences from around 180 million T cells. General study results and limits: Reportedly, fewer N-insertions than the approximately 690-donor mean appeared in an Asian-associated ancestry cluster in a later analysis. Among the most significant clusters, several appeared linked to common viral pathogens in a later analysis.

The CDR3 has 14 amino acids. The V gene end was trimmed by 11 bases and the J gene end by 2 bases; junction bases not matched to a gene: 9. CDR1 and CDR2 (germline): ENHRY, SYGVKD. This clone has more than one count but fewer than ten. Its target is not known. The PCR used 60 Vbeta and 13 Jbeta primers. In the original workflow: Some 11 million shared chains were among the roughly 80 million unique TCR beta chains that a later analysis counted. Using immunoSEQ multiplex PCR, the repertoire was profiled, and TCRdb retains in-frame clones only, with some absent. The DNA was the basis for D and trimming; V, J and clone size are from that table. The sample has approximately 150,000 clones, about 80% seen once.

The chain carries TRBV10-3 and TRBJ1-3; 7 bases fit TRBD1. The sequence derives from a man in his thirties or forties in good health and CMV-seronegative. Sequenced material: PBMCs. CDR3 sequence: CAAPPTGPGNTIYF. CDR3 nucleotide sequence: TGTGCCGCACCCCCGACAGGGCCTGGAAACACCATATATTTT.